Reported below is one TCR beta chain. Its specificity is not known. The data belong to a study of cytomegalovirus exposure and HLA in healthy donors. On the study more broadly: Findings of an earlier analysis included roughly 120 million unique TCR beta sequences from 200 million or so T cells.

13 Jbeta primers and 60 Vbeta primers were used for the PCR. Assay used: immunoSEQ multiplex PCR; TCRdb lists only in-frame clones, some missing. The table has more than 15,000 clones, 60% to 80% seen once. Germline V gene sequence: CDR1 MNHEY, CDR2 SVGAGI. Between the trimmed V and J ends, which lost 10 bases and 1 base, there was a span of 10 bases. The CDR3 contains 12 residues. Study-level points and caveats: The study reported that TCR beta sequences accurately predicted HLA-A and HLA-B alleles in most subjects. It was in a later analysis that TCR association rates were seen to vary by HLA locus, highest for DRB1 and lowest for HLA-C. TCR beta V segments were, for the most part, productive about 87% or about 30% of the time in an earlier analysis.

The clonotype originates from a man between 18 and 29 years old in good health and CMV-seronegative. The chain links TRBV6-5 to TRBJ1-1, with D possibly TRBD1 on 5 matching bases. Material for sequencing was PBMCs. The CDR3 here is CATRRGNTEAFF. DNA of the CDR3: TGTGCCACCCGAAGGGGGAACACTGAAGCTTTCTTT.